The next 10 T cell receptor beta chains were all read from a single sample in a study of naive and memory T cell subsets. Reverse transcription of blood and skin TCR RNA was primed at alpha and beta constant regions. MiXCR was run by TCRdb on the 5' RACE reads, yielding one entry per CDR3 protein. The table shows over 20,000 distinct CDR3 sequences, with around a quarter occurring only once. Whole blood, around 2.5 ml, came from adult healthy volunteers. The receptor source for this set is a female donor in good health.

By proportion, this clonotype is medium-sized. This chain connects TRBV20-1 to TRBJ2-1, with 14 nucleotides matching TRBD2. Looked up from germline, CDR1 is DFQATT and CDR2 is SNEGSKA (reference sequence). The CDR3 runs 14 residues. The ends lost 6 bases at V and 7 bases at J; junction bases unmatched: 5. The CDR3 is CSAKGTSGRNEQFF. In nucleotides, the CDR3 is TGCAGTGCCAAGGGGACTAGCGGGAGAAATGAGCAGTTCTTC.

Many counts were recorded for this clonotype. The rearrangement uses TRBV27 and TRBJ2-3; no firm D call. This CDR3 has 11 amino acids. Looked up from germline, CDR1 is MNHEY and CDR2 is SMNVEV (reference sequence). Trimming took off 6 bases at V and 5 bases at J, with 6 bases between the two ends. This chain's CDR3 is CASSGRDTQYF. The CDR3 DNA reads TGTGCCAGCAGCGGCCGAGATACGCAGTATTTT.

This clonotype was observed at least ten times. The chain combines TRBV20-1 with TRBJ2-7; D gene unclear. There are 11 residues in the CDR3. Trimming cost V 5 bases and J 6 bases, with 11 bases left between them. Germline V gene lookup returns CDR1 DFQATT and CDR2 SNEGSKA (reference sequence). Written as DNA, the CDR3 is TGCAGTGCTCTGGACGGTCCCGAGCAGTACTTC. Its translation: CSALDGPEQYF.

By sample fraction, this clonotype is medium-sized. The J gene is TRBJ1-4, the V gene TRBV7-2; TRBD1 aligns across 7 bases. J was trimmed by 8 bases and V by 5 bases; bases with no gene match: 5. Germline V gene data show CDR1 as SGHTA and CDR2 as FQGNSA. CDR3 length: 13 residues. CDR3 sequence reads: CASSTHRGEKLFF. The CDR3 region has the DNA TGTGCCAGCAGCACACACAGGGGCGAAAAACTGTTTTTT.

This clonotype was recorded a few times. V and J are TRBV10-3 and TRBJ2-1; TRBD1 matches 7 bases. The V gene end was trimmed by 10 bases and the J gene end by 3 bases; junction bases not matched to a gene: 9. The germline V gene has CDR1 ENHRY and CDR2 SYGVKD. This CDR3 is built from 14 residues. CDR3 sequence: CATGDSVNYNEQFF. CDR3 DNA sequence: TGTGCCACCGGGGACAGCGTAAACTACAATGAGCAGTTCTTC.

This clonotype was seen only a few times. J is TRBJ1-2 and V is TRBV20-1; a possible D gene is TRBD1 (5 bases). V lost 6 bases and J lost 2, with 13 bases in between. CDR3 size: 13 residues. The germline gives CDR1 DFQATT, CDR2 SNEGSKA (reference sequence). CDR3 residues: CSALVGTNYGYTF. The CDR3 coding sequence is TGCAGTGCGCTGGTCGGGACGAACTATGGCTACACCTTC.

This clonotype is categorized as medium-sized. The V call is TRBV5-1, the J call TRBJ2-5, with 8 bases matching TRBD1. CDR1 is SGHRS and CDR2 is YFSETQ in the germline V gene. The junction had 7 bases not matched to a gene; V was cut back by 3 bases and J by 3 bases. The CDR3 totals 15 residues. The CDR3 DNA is TGCGCCAGCAGCTCACAGGGGGGCGGAGAAGAGACCCAGTACTTC. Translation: CASSSQGGGEETQYF.

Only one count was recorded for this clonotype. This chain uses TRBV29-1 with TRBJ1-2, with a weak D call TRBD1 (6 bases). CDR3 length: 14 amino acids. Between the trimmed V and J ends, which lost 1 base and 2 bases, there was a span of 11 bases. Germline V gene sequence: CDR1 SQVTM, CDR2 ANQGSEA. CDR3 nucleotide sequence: TGCAGCGTTGAAGCGGAGGACAGAAACTATGGCTACACCTTC. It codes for CSVEAEDRNYGYTF.

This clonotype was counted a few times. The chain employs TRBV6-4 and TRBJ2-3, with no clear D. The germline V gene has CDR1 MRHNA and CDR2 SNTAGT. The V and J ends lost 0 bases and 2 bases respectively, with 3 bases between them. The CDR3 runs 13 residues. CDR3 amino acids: CASSDSNTDTQYF. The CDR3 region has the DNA TGTGCCAGCAGTGACTCTAACACAGATACGCAGTATTTT.

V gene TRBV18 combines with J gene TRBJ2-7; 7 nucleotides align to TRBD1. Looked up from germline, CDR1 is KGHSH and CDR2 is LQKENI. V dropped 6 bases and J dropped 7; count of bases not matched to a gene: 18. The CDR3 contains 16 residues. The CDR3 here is CASSPLGQERLGEQYF. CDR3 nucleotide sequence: TGTGCCAGCTCCCCCCTCGGACAGGAACGGCTTGGGGAGCAGTACTTC.